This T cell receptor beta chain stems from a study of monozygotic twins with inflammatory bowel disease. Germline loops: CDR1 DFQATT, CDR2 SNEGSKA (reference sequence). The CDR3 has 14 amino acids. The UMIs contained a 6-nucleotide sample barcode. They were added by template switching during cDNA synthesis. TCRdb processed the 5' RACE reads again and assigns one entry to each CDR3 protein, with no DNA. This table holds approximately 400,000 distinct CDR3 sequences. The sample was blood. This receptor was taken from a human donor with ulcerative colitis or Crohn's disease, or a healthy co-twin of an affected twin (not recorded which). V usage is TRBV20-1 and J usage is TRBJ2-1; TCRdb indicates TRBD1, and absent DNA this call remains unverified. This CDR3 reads CSAHPGTPDNEQFF.